Listed below are T cell receptor beta chains from one sample, sequenced in a study of T cells in localized non-small cell lung cancer. Libraries were prepared by immunoSEQ multiplex PCR; TCRdb keeps only in-frame clonotypes and omits some of them. Among roughly 3,900 clones listed, around two fifths were seen once. The specimen was lung tumor tissue, collected before any cancer treatment. These receptor sequences come from a woman aged 35 to 69 with stage I lung adenocarcinoma. The CDR3 runs from the conserved cysteine through the conserved F or W. The order of the fields is V gene, clone size, J gene, D gene, CDR3 protein, CDR3 DNA. The D gene is left open where the match is weak. Where a row states a size, it is once, few, many or the class of an expanded clone; other rows omit it.

TRBV19,NA,TRBJ1-2,NA,CASSTINGYTF,TGTGCCAGTTCGACTATCAATGGCTACACCTTC
TRBV19,NA,TRBJ2-7,NA,CASSPGKDYEQYF,TGTGCCAGTAGCCCCGGGAAAGACTACGAGCAGTACTTC
TRBV23-1,NA,TRBJ2-7,NA,CASSQSTGSSYEQYF,TGCGCCAGCAGTCAATCGACGGGGAGCTCCTACGAGCAGTACTTC
TRBV19,NA,TRBJ2-1,NA,CASSTYRDFNSYNEQFF,TGTGCCAGTAGTACCTACCGGGACTTCAACTCCTACAATGAGCAGTTCTTC
TRBV6-8,NA,TRBJ1-3,TRBD1,CASNNRGSSGNTIYF,TGTGCCAGCAATAACAGGGGGAGCTCTGGAAACACCATATATTTT
TRBV11-3,medium-sized,TRBJ1-1,NA,CASSLDLGSTEAFF,TGTGCCAGCAGCTTAGATTTGGGGAGCACTGAAGCTTTCTTT
TRBV11-3,NA,TRBJ2-2,NA,CASSRDGNTGELFF,TGTGCCAGCAGCCGGGACGGAAACACCGGGGAGCTGTTTTTT
TRBV6-8,medium-sized,TRBJ2-4,TRBD1,CASFLDRGGNIQYF,TGTGCCAGCTTTCTAGACAGGGGAGGAAACATTCAGTACTTC
TRBV6-8,NA,TRBJ2-3,TRBD2,CAISWTSGTTDTQYF,TGTGCCATCAGTTGGACTAGCGGGACCACAGATACGCAGTATTTT
TRBV9,few,TRBJ1-1,NA,CASSALMGTEAFF,TGTGCCAGCAGCGCACTCATGGGAACTGAAGCTTTCTTT
TRBV18,NA,TRBJ1-1,NA,CASSPRGLGGPNTEAFF,TGTGCCAGCTCACCACGTGGACTTGGGGGACCTAACACTGAAGCTTTCTTT
TRBV11-3,NA,TRBJ1-1,NA,CASSLSGFLNTEAFF,TGTGCCAGCAGCTTATCAGGGTTTTTGAACACTGAAGCTTTCTTT
TRBV14,NA,TRBJ2-5,NA,CASSQRDVETQYF,TGTGCCAGCAGCCAACGGGACGTAGAGACCCAGTACTTC
TRBV6-8,medium-sized,TRBJ2-2,TRBD1,CAISNGQGRGKGGELFF,TGTGCCATCAGTAACGGACAGGGTCGCGGGAAAGGCGGGGAGCTGTTTTTT
TRBV18,NA,TRBJ1-1,NA,CASSPGIGPLGNTEAFF,TGTGCCAGCTCACCAGGAATCGGGCCCCTAGGCAACACTGAAGCTTTCTTT
TRBV18,NA,TRBJ2-3,TRBD2,CASSPTSGNTDTQYF,TGTGCCAGCTCACCAACTAGCGGAAACACAGATACGCAGTATTTT
TRBV19,NA,TRBJ1-5,NA,CASTANRVGRNQPQHF,TGTGCCAGTACCGCGAACAGGGTGGGGCGCAATCAGCCCCAGCATTTT
TRBV6-8,few,TRBJ2-7,NA,CASTQPPRDEQYF,TGTGCCAGCACCCAACCCCCCAGGGACGAGCAGTACTTC
TRBV30,NA,TRBJ2-3,NA,CAWRIGAAPDTQYF,TGTGCCTGGAGAATTGGCGCAGCCCCAGATACGCAGTATTTT
TRBV11-3,few,TRBJ2-5,NA,CASSSSGDEETQYF,TGTGCCAGCAGCTCCTCAGGGGACGAAGAGACCCAGTACTTC
TRBV15,NA,TRBJ2-1,NA,CATSRPGSGYNEQFF,TGTGCCACCAGCAGACCCGGGTCAGGATACAATGAGCAGTTCTTC
TRBV9,NA,TRBJ2-1,TRBD2,CASSIAGATYNEQFF,TGTGCCAGCAGTATAGCGGGAGCGACCTACAATGAGCAGTTCTTC
TRBV28,NA,TRBJ2-7,NA,CASRWGAYEQYF,TGTGCCAGCAGGTGGGGCGCCTACGAGCAGTACTTC
TRBV11-3,medium-sized,TRBJ1-3,NA,CASSFGPSRGNTIYF,TGTGCCAGCAGCTTCGGCCCCTCTCGTGGAAACACCATATATTTT
TRBV18,few,TRBJ2-5,NA,CASSLQQETQYF,TGTGCCAGCTCACTCCAGCAAGAGACCCAGTACTTC
TRBV4-1,few,TRBJ1-5,NA,CASSQLQGTNQPQHF,TGCGCCAGCAGCCAATTACAGGGCACCAATCAGCCCCAGCATTTT
TRBV25-1,NA,TRBJ2-4,NA,CASSEYYGANIQYF,TGTGCCAGCAGTGAATATTACGGGGCCAACATTCAGTACTTC
TRBV6-8,few,TRBJ2-3,NA,CAIRAPGPKGAQYF,TGTGCCATCAGGGCCCCGGGACCTAAAGGGGCGCAGTATTTT